This record looks at one T cell receptor (beta chain) sequence and its context. The antigen remains undetermined. This record comes from a study of cytomegalovirus exposure and HLA in healthy donors. Study background: The early release's HLA-typed donors yielded some 85 million unique TCRs. Whole-study findings and limits: CMV antigen specificity was confirmed in vitro for three CMV-associated chains.

Germline CDR1 is SGHTA and CDR2 is FQGNSA. Trimming shortened V by 2 bases and J by 7 bases, and 5 bases separated the two germline ends. The CDR3 has 11 residues. This PCR relied on a set of 60 Vbeta primers and 13 Jbeta primers. Profiled with immunoSEQ multiplex PCR; TCRdb holds only in-frame clones, not every one. Among some 250,000 clones listed, around 81% were seen once. This clonotype was obtained from a woman aged 60-70 years in good health and CMV-seropositive. Input material: PBMCs. V and J are TRBV7-2 and TRBJ1-1; no clear D gene. The CDR3 bases are TGTGCCAGCAGCTTACTAAATGAAGCTTTCTTT. Protein sequence: CASSLLNEAFF.